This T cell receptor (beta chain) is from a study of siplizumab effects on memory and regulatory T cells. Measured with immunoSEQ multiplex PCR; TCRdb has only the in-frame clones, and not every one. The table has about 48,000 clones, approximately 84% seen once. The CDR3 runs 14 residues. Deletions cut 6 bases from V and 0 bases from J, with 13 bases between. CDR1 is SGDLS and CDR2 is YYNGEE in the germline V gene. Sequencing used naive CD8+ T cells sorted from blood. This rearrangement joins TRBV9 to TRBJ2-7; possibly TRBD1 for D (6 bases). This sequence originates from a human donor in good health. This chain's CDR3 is CASTAAGDSYEQYF. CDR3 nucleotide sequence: TGTGCCAGCACCGCGGCAGGGGACTCCTACGAGCAGTACTTC.